One and the same sample provided the 25 T cell receptor beta chains below, sequenced in a study of control samples from healthy donors and cancer patients. Clones were read by immunoSEQ multiplex PCR, and TCRdb kept only the in-frame ones, dropping some. The repertoire holds some 80,000 clones, 85% to 95% seen once, with about 5.6% in the top ten. The sequencing sample was made of blood. The receptors were sampled from a woman aged 55-70 years in good health.

The chain links TRBV19 to TRBJ2-7; tentatively, D is TRBD2 (6 bases). Germline V CDR1 and CDR2: LNHDA, SQIVND (reference sequence). The CDR3 runs 17 residues. The V and J ends lost 5 bases and 7 bases respectively, with 27 bases between them. CDR3 in amino acids: CASSPRRGPGLREEQYF. CDR3 bases: TGTGCCAGTAGTCCTCGCCGGGGACCGGGACTCCGAGAGGAGCAGTACTTC.

This chain connects TRBV6-5 to TRBJ1-5; 7 bases match TRBD1. Losses at the gene ends were 5 bases for V and 7 bases for J; bases not matched to a gene: 8. The germline CDR1 and CDR2 sequences are MNHEY and SVGAGI. This CDR3 is 14 amino acids long. CDR3 sequence: CASSKQGFKQPQHF. CDR3 nucleotides: TGTGCCAGCAGTAAACAGGGGTTTAAACAGCCCCAGCATTTT.

The chain is built from TRBV10-3 and TRBJ1-1; D is uncertain. Trimming took off 2 bases at V and 0 bases at J, with 4 bases between the two ends. The CDR3 runs 13 residues. Germline lookup yields CDR1 ENHRY and CDR2 SYGVKD. CDR3 coding DNA: TGTGCCATCAGTGAGGACATGAACACTGAAGCTTTCTTT. Its protein product is CAISEDMNTEAFF.

The chain couples TRBV4-3 to TRBJ1-5; the D is unclear. Trimming pared 0 bases from V and 3 bases from J, leaving 3 bases between. The CDR3 is 13 amino acids. Germline lookup yields CDR1 LGHNA and CDR2 YSLEER. The CDR3 bases are TGCGCCAGCAGCCAAGACTTCAATCAGCCCCAGCATTTT. Protein: CASSQDFNQPQHF.

This sequence joins TRBV2 and TRBJ2-1; D is tentatively TRBD1 or TRBD2 (5 bases each). The CDR3 totals 14 residues. V was cut by 4 bases and J by 9 bases, with 16 bases left in between. Per the germline V gene, CDR1 is SNHLY and CDR2 is FYNNEI. CDR3 DNA: TGTGCCAGCAGTGGGACACCCGGGGATGCTGAGCAGTTCTTC. Its protein product is CASSGTPGDAEQFF.

This clone was found a few times. The chain uses TRBV7-9 and TRBJ2-5; the D is unclear. Deletions cut 3 bases from V and 2 bases from J, with 10 bases between. Germline-derived CDR1 and CDR2 are SEHNR and FQNEAQ (reference sequence). This CDR3 has 14 residues. In nucleotides, the CDR3 is TGTGCCAGCAGCTTCCCCGTTTCTCAAGAGACCCAGTACTTC. As protein: CASSFPVSQETQYF. Supplemented by reference TRBV7-9 and TRBJ2-5, the full variable domain reads DTGVSQNPRHKITKRGQNVTFRCDPISEHNRLYWYRQTLGQGPEFLTYFQNEAQLEKSRLLSDRFSAERPKGSFSTLEIQRTEQGDSAMYLCASSFPVSQETQYFGPGTRLLVL.

The chain uses TRBV28 and TRBJ2-7; D not certain. This CDR3 has 14 amino acids. Germline CDR1 is MDHEN and CDR2 is SYDVKM. The V end lost 4 bases, the J end lost 2 bases, and 12 bases lay between the germline ends. CDR3 protein: CASSSRGGPYEQYF. The CDR3 nucleotides read TGTGCCAGCAGTTCGCGCGGCGGACCCTACGAGCAGTACTTC.

This rearrangement joins TRBV24-1 to TRBJ2-2; D is unclear. V was cut by 3 bases and J by 4 bases, with 8 bases left in between. The germline gives CDR1 KGHDR, CDR2 SFDVKD. The CDR3 runs 14 residues. This chain's CDR3 is CATSDPSVTGELFF. The CDR3 bases are TGTGCCACCAGTGATCCCAGTGTCACCGGGGAGCTGTTTTTT.

The chain links TRBV2 to TRBJ1-4; no clear D gene. Per the germline V gene, CDR1 is SNHLY and CDR2 is FYNNEI. V gave up 5 bases and J gave up 5 bases, with 3 bases separating them. CDR3 size: 11 residues. The CDR3 DNA reads as TGTGCCAGCAGTTTAAATGAAAAACTGTTTTTT. Its translation is CASSLNEKLFF.

J is TRBJ2-3 and V is TRBV11-2; 8 bases align to TRBD1. Trimming cost V 1 base and J 3 bases; bases outside gene matches: 9. CDR3 length equals 17 residues. Looked up from germline, CDR1 is SGHAT and CDR2 is FQNNGV. CDR3 coding DNA: TGTGCCAGCAGCTTAGTGGGCCGGCGGACAGGGACAGATACGCAGTATTTT. Amino acids: CASSLVGRRTGTDTQYF.

The rearrangement links TRBV27 to TRBJ1-1; unclear D gene. The CDR3 is made up of 13 amino acids. Trimming stripped 6 bases from V and 6 bases from J, with 14 bases between. CDR1 is MNHEY, CDR2 SMNVEV, per germline (reference sequence). The CDR3 sequence: CASSQSGPPEAFF. For the CDR3, the DNA is TGTGCCAGCAGCCAGTCCGGGCCCCCTGAAGCTTTCTTT.

The chain has TRBV19 and TRBJ2-5; weak D call: TRBD2 (7 bases). This CDR3 spans 15 amino acids. Deletions cut 8 bases from V and 4 bases from J, with 20 bases between. Per germline, CDR1 LNHDA and CDR2 SQIVND (reference sequence). The chain's CDR3 is CASSGAASGGETQYF. CDR3 DNA: TGTGCCAGTTCAGGGGCCGCTAGCGGTGGAGAGACCCAGTACTTC.

V usage is TRBV30 and J usage is TRBJ1-6; 8 positions match TRBD1. This CDR3 is built from 14 residues. CDR1 GTSNPN and CDR2 SVGIG come from the germline V gene (reference sequence). V lost 4 bases, J lost 2 bases, and 1 base stayed unmatched. For the CDR3, the DNA is TGTGCCTGGAACAGGGGGGCCTATAATTCACCCCTCCACTTT. Residues: CAWNRGAYNSPLHF. Full variable domain (remainder filled in from reference TRBV30 and TRBJ1-6): SQTIHQWPATLVQPVGSPLSLECTVEGTSNPNLYWYRQAAGRGLQLLFYSVGIGQISSEVPQNLSASRPQDRQFILSSKKLLLSDSGFYLCAWNRGAYNSPLHFGNGTRLTVT.

The chain combines TRBV28 with TRBJ1-2; TRBD1 agrees at 10 bases. V lost 8 bases to trimming and J lost 7 bases; unmatched junction nucleotides: 7. The CDR3 spans 13 residues. Germline V lookup: CDR1 MDHEN, CDR2 SYDVKM. The CDR3, as DNA: TGTGCCAGCGGGACAGGGGAGAGGTCTGGCTACACCTTC. Protein: CASGTGERSGYTF.

The rearrangement links TRBV6-5 to TRBJ2-5; D is perhaps TRBD1 (7 bases). Germline V CDR1 and CDR2: MNHEY, SVGAGI. V was clipped by 2 bases and J by 4 bases, with 11 bases between them. The length of the CDR3 is 14 residues. CDR3 sequence reads: CASSYQGGRETQYF. The CDR3 coding sequence is TGTGCCAGCAGTTACCAGGGGGGCAGAGAGACCCAGTACTTC.

The chain recombines TRBV25-1 with TRBJ2-7; D remains ambiguous. Trimming left V 0 bases short and J 5 bases short, with 11 bases between. Germline V gene sequence: CDR1 MGHDK, CDR2 SYGVNS. This CDR3 contains 14 residues. The CDR3 DNA is TGTGCCAGCAGTGAATATAGCCTTACGGACGAGCAGTACTTC. It yields the protein CASSEYSLTDEQYF.

V gene TRBV3-1 (or the pseudogene TRBV3-2) combines with J gene TRBJ2-7; D possibly uses TRBD1 or TRBD2 (6 bases each). Per germline, CDR1 LGHDT and CDR2 YNNKEL (reference sequence). The CDR3 spans 14 residues. With 1 base removed from V and 6 bases from J, the gap between germline ends came to 13 bases. This CDR3 reads CASSQGGARAEQYF. The DNA of the CDR3 is TGTGCCAGCAGCCAAGGGGGGGCTCGCGCCGAGCAGTACTTC.

This chain connects TRBV30 to TRBJ2-5; D not resolved. Germline V gene data show CDR1 as GTSNPN and CDR2 as SVGIG (reference sequence). The germline V and J ends were trimmed by 0 bases and 5 bases, with 7 bases remaining between them. CDR3 size: 12 residues. CDR3: CAWSVERETQYF. DNA for the CDR3: TGTGCCTGGAGTGTAGAGAGGGAGACCCAGTACTTC.

This chain connects TRBV7-9 to TRBJ1-1, with D hard to call. The CDR3 extends over 11 amino acids. Trimming stripped 4 bases from V and 8 bases from J, with 8 bases between. The germline V gene has CDR1 SEHNR and CDR2 FQNEAQ (reference sequence). As DNA, the CDR3 is TGTGCCAGCAGCTCGGTGTCGGAAGCTTTCTTT. Its protein is CASSSVSEAFF.

This rearrangement joins TRBV2 to TRBJ2-1, with D hard to call. CDR3 length equals 14 residues. CDR1 and CDR2 (germline): SNHLY, FYNNEI. Between the trimmed V and J ends, which lost 5 bases and 10 bases, there was a span of 18 bases. The CDR3 spells CASSPTDGIKEQFF. CDR3 DNA sequence: TGTGCCAGCAGTCCGACGGACGGAATAAAGGAGCAGTTCTTC. Variable domain in full (rest from reference TRBV2 and TRBJ2-1): EPEVTQTPSHQVTQMGQEVILRCVPISNHLYFYWYRQILGQKVEFLVSFYNNEISEKSEIFDDQFSVERPDGSNFTLKIRSTKLEDSAMYFCASSPTDGIKEQFFGPGTRLTVL.

The chain has TRBV25-1 and TRBJ1-1; D is unresolved. The CDR3 has 13 amino acids. Germline assignment: CDR1 MGHDK and CDR2 SYGVNS. With 2 bases removed from V and 1 base from J, the gap between germline ends came to 5 bases. CDR3 sequence reads: CASSEHRNTEAFF. The DNA for the CDR3 is TGTGCCAGCAGTGAACACAGGAACACTGAAGCTTTCTTT.

This clone was counted once. This chain joins TRBV6-1 and TRBJ1-5, with unresolved D. V was clipped by 2 bases and J by 6 bases, with 11 bases between them. The length of the CDR3 is 14 residues. Germline CDR1 and CDR2: MNHNS and SASEGT. CDR3 DNA sequence: TGTGCCAGCAGTGAAAAAGTTGGCGCTCAGCCCCAGCATTTT. Amino acids: CASSEKVGAQPQHF.

J is TRBJ1-4 and V is TRBV5-1; D call uncertain. This CDR3 has 12 amino acids. Germline V CDR1 and CDR2: SGHRS, YFSETQ. V was clipped by 5 bases and J by 7 bases, with 9 bases between them. The CDR3 DNA reads TGCGCCAGCAGATTTTATGGTGAAAAACTGTTTTTT. As protein: CASRFYGEKLFF.

The chain has TRBV11-2 and TRBJ2-5, with 11 bases fitting TRBD2. V shed 4 bases, J shed 5 bases, and the junction held 6 bases outside the gene matches. This CDR3 region has 15 residues. Germline values: CDR1 SGHAT, CDR2 FQNNGV. The CDR3 DNA reads TGTGCCAGCAGCTCGTTAGCGGGAGGGATGGAGACCCAGTACTTC. Protein: CASSSLAGGMETQYF.

The chain joins TRBV20-1 to TRBJ1-1; unclear D gene. Germline CDR1 reads DFQATT; CDR2 reads SNEGSKA (reference sequence). CDR3 length: 12 residues. V shed 3 bases and J shed 1 base, with 6 bases lying between them. The CDR3 coding sequence is TGCAGTGCTAGTGCTGGGAACACTGAAGCTTTCTTT. Translated: CSASAGNTEAFF.